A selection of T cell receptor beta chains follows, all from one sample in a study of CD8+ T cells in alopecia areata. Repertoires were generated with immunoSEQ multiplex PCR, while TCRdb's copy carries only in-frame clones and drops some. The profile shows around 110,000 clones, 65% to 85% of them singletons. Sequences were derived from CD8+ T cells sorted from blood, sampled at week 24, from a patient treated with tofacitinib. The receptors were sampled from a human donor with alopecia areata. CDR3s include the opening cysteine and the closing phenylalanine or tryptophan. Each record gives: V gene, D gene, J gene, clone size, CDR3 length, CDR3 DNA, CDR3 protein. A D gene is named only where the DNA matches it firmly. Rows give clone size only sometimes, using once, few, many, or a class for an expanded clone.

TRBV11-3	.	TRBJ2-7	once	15	TGTGCCAGCAGCTTAGCATTGGGTGGCTTTTACGAGCAGTACTTC	CASSLALGGFYEQYF
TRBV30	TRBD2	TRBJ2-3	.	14	TGTGCCTGGGGGCAGCGGGGGGTTGTAGATACGCAGTATTTT	CAWGQRGVVDTQYF
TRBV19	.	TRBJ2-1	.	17	TGTGCCAGTAGTATAGCCCATTTGTTGGCTTCCTACAATGAGCAGTTCTTC	CASSIAHLLASYNEQFF
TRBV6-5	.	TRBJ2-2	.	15	TGTGCCAGCAGTCCAACATCGGGAGCTAGCCGGGAGCTGTTTTTT	CASSPTSGASRELFF
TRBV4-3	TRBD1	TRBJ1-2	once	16	TGCGCCAGCAGCCGCAAGGGGGCCCAAGCTAACTATGGCTACACCTTC	CASSRKGAQANYGYTF
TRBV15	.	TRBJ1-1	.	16	TGTGCCACCAGCAGAGATCCATCCGGGCCGAAACAAGAAGCTTTCTTT	CATSRDPSGPKQEAFF
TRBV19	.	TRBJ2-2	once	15	TGTGCCAGTAGGTCCACGGGCCTGAACACCGGGGAGCTGTTTTTT	CASRSTGLNTGELFF
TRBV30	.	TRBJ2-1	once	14	TGTGCCTGGAGTGTTGGGGGACTCTACAATGAGCAGTTCTTC	CAWSVGGLYNEQFF
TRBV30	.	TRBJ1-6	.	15	TGTGCCTGGAGGGCAGCAGCCTACGGTAATTCACCCCTCCACTTT	CAWRAAAYGNSPLHF
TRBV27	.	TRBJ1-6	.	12	TGTGCCAGCAGTCTCTATAATTCACCCCTCCACTTT	CASSLYNSPLHF
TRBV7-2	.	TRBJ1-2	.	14	TGTGCCAGCAGCTACCGTGGGACTAACTATGGCTACACCTTC	CASSYRGTNYGYTF
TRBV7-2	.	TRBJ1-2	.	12	TGTGCCAGCAGCTCCGACCCGGTTGGCTACACCTTC	CASSSDPVGYTF